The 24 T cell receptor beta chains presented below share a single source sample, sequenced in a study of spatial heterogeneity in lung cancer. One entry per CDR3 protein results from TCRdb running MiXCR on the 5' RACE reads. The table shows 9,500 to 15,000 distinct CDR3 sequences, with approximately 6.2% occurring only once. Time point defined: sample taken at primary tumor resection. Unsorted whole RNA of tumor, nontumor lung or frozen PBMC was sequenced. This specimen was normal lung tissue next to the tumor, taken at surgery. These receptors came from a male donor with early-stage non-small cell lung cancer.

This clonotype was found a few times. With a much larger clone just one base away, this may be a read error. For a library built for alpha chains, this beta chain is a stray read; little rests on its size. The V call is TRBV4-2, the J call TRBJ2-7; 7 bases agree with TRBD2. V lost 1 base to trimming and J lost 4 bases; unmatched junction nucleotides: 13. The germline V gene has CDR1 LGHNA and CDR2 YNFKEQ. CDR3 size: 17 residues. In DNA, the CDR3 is TGTGCCAGCAGCCAAGGTATTGGCGGGAGCCGTCAGTACGAGCAGTACTTC. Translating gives CASSQGIGGSRQYEQYF.

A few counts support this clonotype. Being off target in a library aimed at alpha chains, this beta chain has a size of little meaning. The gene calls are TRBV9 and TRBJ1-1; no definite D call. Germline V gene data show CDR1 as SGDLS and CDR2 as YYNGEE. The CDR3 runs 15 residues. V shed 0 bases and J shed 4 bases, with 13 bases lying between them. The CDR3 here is CASSVGGTWGTEAFF. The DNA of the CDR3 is TGTGCCAGCAGCGTAGGGGGTACTTGGGGCACTGAAGCTTTCTTT.

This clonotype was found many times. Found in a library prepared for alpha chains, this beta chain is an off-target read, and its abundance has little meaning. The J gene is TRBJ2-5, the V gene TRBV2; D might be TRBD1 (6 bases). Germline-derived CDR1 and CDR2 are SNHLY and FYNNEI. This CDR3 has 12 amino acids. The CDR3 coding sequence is TGTTCCTACCAGGGGCACCAAGAGACCCAGTACTTC. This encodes CSYQGHQETQYF.

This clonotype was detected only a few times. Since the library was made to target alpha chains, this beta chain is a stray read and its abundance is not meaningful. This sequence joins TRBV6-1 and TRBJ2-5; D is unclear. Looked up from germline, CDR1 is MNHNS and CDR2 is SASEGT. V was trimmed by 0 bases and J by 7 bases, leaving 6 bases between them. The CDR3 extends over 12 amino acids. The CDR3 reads CASSEAPVTQYF. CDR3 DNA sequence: TGTGCCAGCAGTGAAGCGCCGGTGACCCAGTACTTC.

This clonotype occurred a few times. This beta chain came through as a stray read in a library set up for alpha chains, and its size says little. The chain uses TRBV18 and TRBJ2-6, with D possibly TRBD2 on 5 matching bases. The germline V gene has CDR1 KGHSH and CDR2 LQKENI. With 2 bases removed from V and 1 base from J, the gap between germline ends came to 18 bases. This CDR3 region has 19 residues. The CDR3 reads CASSPTTPGKGSGANVLTF. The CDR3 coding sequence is TGTGCCAGCTCACCAACTACGCCGGGGAAAGGATCTGGGGCCAACGTCCTGACTTTC.

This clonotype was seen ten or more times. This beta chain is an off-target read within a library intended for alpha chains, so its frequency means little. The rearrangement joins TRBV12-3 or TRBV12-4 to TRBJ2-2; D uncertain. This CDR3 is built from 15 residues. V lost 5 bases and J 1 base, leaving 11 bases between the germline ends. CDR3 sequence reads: CASSNFQVNTGELFF. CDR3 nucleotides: TGTGCCAGCAGTAATTTCCAGGTGAACACCGGGGAGCTGTTTTTT.

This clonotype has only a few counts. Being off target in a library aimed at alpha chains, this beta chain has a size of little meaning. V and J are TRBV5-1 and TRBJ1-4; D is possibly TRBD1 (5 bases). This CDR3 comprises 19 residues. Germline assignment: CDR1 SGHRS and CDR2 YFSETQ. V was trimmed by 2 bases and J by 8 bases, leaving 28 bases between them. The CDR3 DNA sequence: TGCGCCAGCAGCTTTAGGTTACAGGAGATCTCGCCCGGGAAGGAAAAACTGTTTTTT. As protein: CASSFRLQEISPGKEKLFF.

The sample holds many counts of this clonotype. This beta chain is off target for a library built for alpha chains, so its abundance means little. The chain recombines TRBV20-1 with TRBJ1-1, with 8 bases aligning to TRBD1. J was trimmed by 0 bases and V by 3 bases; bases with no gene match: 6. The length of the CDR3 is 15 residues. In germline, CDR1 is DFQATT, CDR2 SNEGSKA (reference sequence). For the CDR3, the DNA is TGCAGTGCTAGTACAGGGGGGGGTATGAACACTGAAGCTTTCTTT. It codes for CSASTGGGMNTEAFF.

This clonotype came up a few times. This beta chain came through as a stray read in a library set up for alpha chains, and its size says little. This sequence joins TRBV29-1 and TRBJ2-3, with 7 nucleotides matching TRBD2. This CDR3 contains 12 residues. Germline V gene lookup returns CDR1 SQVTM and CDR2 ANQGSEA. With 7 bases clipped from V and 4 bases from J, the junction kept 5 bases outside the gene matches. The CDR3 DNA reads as TGCAGCGGCGCTAGCGGATCAGATACGCAGTATTTT. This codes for CSGASGSDTQYF.

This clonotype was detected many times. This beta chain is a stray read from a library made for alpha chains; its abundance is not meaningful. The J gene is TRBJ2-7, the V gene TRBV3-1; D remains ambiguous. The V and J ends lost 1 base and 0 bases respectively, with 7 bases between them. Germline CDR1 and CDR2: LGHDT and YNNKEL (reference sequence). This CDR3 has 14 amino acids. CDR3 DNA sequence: TGTGCCAGCAGCCAAGGAGTGGGCTCCTACGAGCAGTACTTC. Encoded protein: CASSQGVGSYEQYF.

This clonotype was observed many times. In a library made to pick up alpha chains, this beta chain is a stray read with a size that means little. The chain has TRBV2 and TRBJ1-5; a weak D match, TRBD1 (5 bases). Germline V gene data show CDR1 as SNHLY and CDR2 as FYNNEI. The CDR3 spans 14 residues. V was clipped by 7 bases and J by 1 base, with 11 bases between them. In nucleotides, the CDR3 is TGTGCCAGCAATAGGGGTGGGAGCAATCAGCCCCAGCATTTT. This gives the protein CASNRGGSNQPQHF.

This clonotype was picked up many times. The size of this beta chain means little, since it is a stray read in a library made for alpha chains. In DNA, the CDR3 is TGTGCCTGGGGCCGGACGGTAAATGAGCAGTTCTTC. Translating gives CAWGRTVNEQFF. The gene calls are TRBV30 and TRBJ2-1; D ambiguous. V was cut by 5 bases and J by 7 bases, with 12 bases left in between. The CDR3 consists of 12 residues. Germline CDR1 GTSNPN, CDR2 SVGIG (reference sequence).

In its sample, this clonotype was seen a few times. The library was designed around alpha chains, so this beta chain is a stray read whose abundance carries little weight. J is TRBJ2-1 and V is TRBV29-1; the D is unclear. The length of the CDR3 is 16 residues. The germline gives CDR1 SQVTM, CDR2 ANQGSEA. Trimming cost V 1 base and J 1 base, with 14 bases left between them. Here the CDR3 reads CSVEVRVGPSYNEQFF. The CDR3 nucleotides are TGCAGCGTTGAAGTCCGGGTAGGACCGTCCTACAATGAGCAGTTCTTC.

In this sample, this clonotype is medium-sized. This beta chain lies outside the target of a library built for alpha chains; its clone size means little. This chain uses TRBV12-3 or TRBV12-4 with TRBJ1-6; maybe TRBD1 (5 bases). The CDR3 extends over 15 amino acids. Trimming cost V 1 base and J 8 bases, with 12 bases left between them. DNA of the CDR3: TGTGCCAGCAGTTTAGGGACACGGTCCCATTCACCCCTCCACTTT. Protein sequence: CASSLGTRSHSPLHF.

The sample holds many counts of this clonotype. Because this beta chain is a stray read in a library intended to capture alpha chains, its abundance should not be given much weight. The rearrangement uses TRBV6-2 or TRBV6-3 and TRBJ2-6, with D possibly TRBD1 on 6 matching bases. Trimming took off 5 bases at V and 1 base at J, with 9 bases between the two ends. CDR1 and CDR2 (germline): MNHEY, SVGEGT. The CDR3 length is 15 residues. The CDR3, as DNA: TGTGCCAGCAGTGAAACAGGGTCTGGGGCCAACGTCCTGACTTTC. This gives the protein CASSETGSGANVLTF.

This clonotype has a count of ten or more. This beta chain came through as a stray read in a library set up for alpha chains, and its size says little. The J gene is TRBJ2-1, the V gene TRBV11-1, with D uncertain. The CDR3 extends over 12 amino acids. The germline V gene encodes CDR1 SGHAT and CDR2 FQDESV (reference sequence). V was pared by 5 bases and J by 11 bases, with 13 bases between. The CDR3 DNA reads TGTGCCAGCAGCCCTGCTTTAGAGAAGCAGTTCTTC. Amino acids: CASSPALEKQFF.

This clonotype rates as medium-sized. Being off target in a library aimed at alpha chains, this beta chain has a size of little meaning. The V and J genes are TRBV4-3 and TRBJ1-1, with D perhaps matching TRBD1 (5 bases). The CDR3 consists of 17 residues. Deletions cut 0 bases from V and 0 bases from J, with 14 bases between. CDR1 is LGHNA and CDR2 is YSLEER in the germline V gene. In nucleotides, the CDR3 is TGCGCCAGCAGCCAAGATCCATATGGGGGATTGAACACTGAAGCTTTCTTT. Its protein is CASSQDPYGGLNTEAFF.

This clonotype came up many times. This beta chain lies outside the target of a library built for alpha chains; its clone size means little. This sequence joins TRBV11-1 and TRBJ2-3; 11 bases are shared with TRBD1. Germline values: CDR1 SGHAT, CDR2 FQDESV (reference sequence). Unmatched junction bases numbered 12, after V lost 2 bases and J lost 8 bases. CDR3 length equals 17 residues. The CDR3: CASSLTAGTGGTGTQYF. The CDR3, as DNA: TGTGCCAGCAGCTTAACAGCCGGGACAGGGGGAACGGGTACGCAGTATTTT.

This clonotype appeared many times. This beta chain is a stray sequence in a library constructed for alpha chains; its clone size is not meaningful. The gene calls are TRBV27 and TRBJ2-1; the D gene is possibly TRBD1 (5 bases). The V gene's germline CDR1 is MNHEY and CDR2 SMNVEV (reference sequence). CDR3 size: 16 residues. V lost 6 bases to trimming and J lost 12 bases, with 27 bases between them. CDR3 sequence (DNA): TGTGCCAGCAGCCGTCAGGGCGCATCCCTTTCTAGTGCGCAGTTCTTC. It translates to CASSRQGASLSSAQFF.

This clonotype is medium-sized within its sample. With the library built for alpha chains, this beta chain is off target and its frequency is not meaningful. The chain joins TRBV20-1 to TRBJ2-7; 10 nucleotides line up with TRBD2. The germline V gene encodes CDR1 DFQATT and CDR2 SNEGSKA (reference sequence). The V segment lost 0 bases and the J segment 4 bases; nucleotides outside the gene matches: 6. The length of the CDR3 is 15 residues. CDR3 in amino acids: CSARDRTSGSYEQYF. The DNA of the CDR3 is TGCAGTGCTAGAGATAGGACTAGCGGATCATACGAGCAGTACTTC.

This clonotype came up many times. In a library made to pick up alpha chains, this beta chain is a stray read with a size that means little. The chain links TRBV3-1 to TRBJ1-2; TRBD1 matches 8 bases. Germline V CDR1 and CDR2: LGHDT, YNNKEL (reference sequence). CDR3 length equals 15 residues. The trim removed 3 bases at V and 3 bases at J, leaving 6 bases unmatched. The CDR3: CASSHLDRGHYGYTF. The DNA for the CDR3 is TGTGCCAGCAGCCACCTCGACAGGGGTCACTATGGCTACACCTTC.

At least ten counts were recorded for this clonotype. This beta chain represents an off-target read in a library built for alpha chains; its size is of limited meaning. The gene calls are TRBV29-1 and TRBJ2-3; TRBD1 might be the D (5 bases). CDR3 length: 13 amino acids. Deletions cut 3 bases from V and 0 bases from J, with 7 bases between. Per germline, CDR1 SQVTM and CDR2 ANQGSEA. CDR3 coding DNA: TGCAGCGTTGAGTCAGGGAGCACAGATACGCAGTATTTT. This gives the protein CSVESGSTDTQYF.

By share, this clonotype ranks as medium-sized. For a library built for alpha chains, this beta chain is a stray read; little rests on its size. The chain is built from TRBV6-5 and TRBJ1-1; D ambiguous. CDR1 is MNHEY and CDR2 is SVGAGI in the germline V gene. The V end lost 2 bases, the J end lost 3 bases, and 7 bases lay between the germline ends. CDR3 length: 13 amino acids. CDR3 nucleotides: TGTGCCAGCAGTTACAGGAAATACACTGAAGCTTTCTTT. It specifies CASSYRKYTEAFF.

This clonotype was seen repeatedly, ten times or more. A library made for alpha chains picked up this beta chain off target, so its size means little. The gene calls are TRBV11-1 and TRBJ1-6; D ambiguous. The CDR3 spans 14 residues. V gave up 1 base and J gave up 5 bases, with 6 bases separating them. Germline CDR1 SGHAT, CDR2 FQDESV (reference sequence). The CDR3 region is CASSLGQDNSPLHF. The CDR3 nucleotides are TGTGCCAGCAGCTTAGGACAAGATAATTCACCCCTCCACTTT.